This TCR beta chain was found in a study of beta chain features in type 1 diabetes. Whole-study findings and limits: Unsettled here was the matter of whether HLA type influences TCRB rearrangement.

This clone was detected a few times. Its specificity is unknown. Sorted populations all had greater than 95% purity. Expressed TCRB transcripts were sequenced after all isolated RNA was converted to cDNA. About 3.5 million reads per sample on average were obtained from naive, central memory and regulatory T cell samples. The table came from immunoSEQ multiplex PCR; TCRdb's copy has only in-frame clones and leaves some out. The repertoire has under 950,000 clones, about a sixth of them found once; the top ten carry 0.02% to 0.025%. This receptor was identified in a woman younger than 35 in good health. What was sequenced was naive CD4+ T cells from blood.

In DNA form, the CDR3 reads TGTGCCACCGAAATAGCGGGTCTAGCGGGGGAGCAGTTCTTC. It is translated as CATEIAGLAGEQFF. The rearrangement uses TRBV6-6 and TRBJ2-1; 9 bases are a match to TRBD2. The trim removed 10 bases at V and 10 bases at J, leaving 14 bases unmatched. From germline, CDR1 is MNHNY and CDR2 SVGAGI (reference sequence). CDR3 size: 14 residues.